The 16 T cell receptor beta chains below come from one sample, sequenced in a study of cytomegalovirus exposure and HLA in healthy donors. The PCR had 60 Vbeta and 13 Jbeta primers. Libraries were prepared by immunoSEQ multiplex PCR; TCRdb keeps only in-frame clonotypes and omits some of them. The sample contains about 120,000 clones, roughly 87% of which appear only once. Material for sequencing was PBMCs. Receptors were obtained from a woman under 30 in good health and CMV-seronegative.

V usage is TRBV7-2 and J usage is TRBJ2-1, with TRBD2 identical over 8 bases. The CDR3 contains 15 residues. The V segment lost 6 bases and the J segment 10 bases; nucleotides outside the gene matches: 14. Germline CDR1 and CDR2: SGHTA and FQGNSA. The CDR3 loop is CASRGRSAGVGEQFF. The CDR3, as DNA: TGTGCCAGCAGGGGTCGGTCAGCGGGAGTGGGAGAGCAGTTCTTC.

This clone came up once. The chain carries TRBV6-5 and TRBJ2-2, with a possible D match to TRBD1 (5 bases). The length of the CDR3 is 14 residues. Germline-derived CDR1 and CDR2 are MNHEY and SVGAGI. The germline V and J ends were trimmed by 7 bases and 7 bases, with 16 bases remaining between them. DNA for the CDR3: TGTGCCAGCAATCCCAGAAGGCAGGGCGGGGAGCTGTTTTTT. Translating it yields CASNPRRQGGELFF.

The chain couples TRBV7-2 to TRBJ1-2, with D perhaps matching TRBD1 (5 bases). The germline gives CDR1 SGHTA, CDR2 FQGNSA. The V and J ends lost 10 bases and 2 bases respectively, with 14 bases between them. This CDR3 has 13 residues. The CDR3 loop reads CATEPDSNYGYTF. CDR3 DNA: TGTGCCACCGAACCAGACAGCAACTATGGCTACACCTTC.

CDR3 amino acids: CASSWTGPAHEQYF. The CDR3 coding sequence is TGTGCCAGCAGTTGGACAGGGCCGGCCCACGAGCAGTACTTC. V and J are TRBV27 and TRBJ2-7, with TRBD1 matching over 8 bases. The germline CDR1 and CDR2 sequences are MNHEY and SMNVEV (reference sequence). J was trimmed by 5 bases and V by 4 bases; bases with no gene match: 7. This CDR3 has 14 residues.

The chain combines TRBV4-2 with TRBJ2-1; no reliable D call. The germline V and J ends were trimmed by 1 base and 2 bases, with 18 bases remaining between them. The CDR3 runs 18 residues. Germline V gives CDR1 LGHNA, CDR2 YNFKEQ. CDR3 nucleotide sequence: TGTGCCAGCAGCCAAGGCAACCTCGGGTCTAAGACCTACAATGAGCAGTTCTTC. It codes for CASSQGNLGSKTYNEQFF.

This clone was seen a single time. CDR3 sequence reads: CASSFGSSYNSPLHF. CDR3 in DNA: TGTGCCAGCAGCTTTGGGAGCTCCTATAATTCACCCCTCCACTTT. This chain uses TRBV7-2 with TRBJ1-6; D gene ambiguous. From germline, CDR1 is SGHTA and CDR2 FQGNSA. V was cut by 3 bases and J by 0 bases, with 6 bases left in between. The CDR3 extends over 15 amino acids.

V is TRBV6-1 and J is TRBJ2-2; no clear D. Deletions cut 9 bases from V and 7 bases from J, with 18 bases between. There are 14 residues in the CDR3. Germline V gene sequence: CDR1 MNHNS, CDR2 SASEGT. The CDR3 nucleotides read TGTGCCAGTTCCGCCACGGGTCTGAGCGGGGAGCTGTTTTTT. Amino acids: CASSATGLSGELFF.

This chain joins TRBV5-1 and TRBJ2-1, with 9 positions matching TRBD2. The V segment lost 1 base and the J segment 4 bases; nucleotides outside the gene matches: 9. This CDR3 region has 17 residues. The V gene's germline CDR1 is SGHRS and CDR2 YFSETQ. DNA of the CDR3: TGCGCCAGCAGCTTGAGGAGGCGAGCGGGAGGATACAATGAGCAGTTCTTC. The encoded protein is CASSLRRRAGGYNEQFF.

This clone has only one observation. The chain employs TRBV5-4 and TRBJ2-7, with TRBD1 matching over 8 bases. Per the germline V gene, CDR1 is SGHNT and CDR2 is YYREEE (reference sequence). The CDR3 length is 13 residues. V dropped 4 bases and J dropped 6; count of bases not matched to a gene: 6. CDR3 DNA sequence: TGTGCCAGCAGCCCCGAGACAGGGGTCGAGCAGTACTTC. This sequence encodes CASSPETGVEQYF.

This clone was observed a single time. V and J are TRBV7-3 and TRBJ2-2; TRBD1 aligns across 9 bases. The length of the CDR3 is 14 residues. V lost 6 bases, J lost 3 bases, and 2 bases stayed unmatched. Germline CDR1 reads SGHTA; CDR2 reads FQGTGA. The CDR3 spells CASRGQGHTGELFF. The CDR3 nucleotides are TGTGCCAGCAGGGGACAGGGACACACCGGGGAGCTGTTTTTT.

This clone was observed a few times. The chain recombines TRBV5-6 with TRBJ1-2, with TRBD1 as a possible D gene (5 bases). Germline V lookup: CDR1 SGHDT, CDR2 YYEEEE. V lost 6 bases to trimming and J lost 5 bases, with 17 bases between them. This CDR3 contains 14 residues. CDR3 loop: CASTLGADKYGYTF. The CDR3 DNA sequence: TGTGCCAGCACCCTTGGGGCCGATAAGTATGGCTACACCTTC.

The chain links TRBV19 to TRBJ1-1; the D gene is possibly TRBD1 (6 bases). CDR1 is LNHDA, CDR2 SQIVND, per germline (reference sequence). V was cut by 10 bases and J by 3 bases, with 15 bases left in between. CDR3 size: 13 residues. CDR3 amino acids: CANIGQTDTEAFF. The CDR3 DNA sequence: TGTGCCAACATCGGACAGACCGACACTGAAGCTTTCTTT.

This sequence joins TRBV18 and TRBJ2-7; D not resolved. V lost 3 bases and J 7 bases, leaving 10 bases between the germline ends. This CDR3 comprises 12 residues. Germline CDR1 is KGHSH and CDR2 is LQKENI. The CDR3 bases are TGTGCCAGCTCACCCTCGGTCCGGGAGCAGTACTTC. Amino acids: CASSPSVREQYF.

The J gene is TRBJ1-1, the V gene TRBV19; D is perhaps TRBD1 (5 bases). Germline V gene lookup returns CDR1 LNHDA and CDR2 SQIVND (reference sequence). Trimming removed 7 bases at V and 3 bases at J, with 9 bases between. CDR3 size: 12 residues. CDR3 sequence: CASTQGYTEAFF. In DNA form, the CDR3 reads TGTGCCAGTACGCAGGGATACACTGAAGCTTTCTTT.

The chain carries TRBV5-6 and TRBJ2-2; D unclear. CDR3 size: 12 residues. The germline V and J ends were trimmed by 3 bases and 7 bases, with 7 bases remaining between them. The germline V gene encodes CDR1 SGHDT and CDR2 YYEEEE. CDR3 DNA: TGTGCCAGCAGCTCAGGCGACGGGGAGCTGTTTTTT. It translates to CASSSGDGELFF.

The V call is TRBV5-6, the J call TRBJ2-1, with unresolved D. This CDR3 has 11 residues. Trimming removed 0 bases at V and 13 bases at J, with 8 bases between. Germline CDR1 is SGHDT and CDR2 is YYEEEE. The CDR3 region has the DNA TGTGCCAGCAGCTTGGGACTTACTCAGTTCTTC. Encoded protein: CASSLGLTQFF.